This TCR beta chain was recorded in a study of T-cell reconstitution after alpha-beta-depleted transplantation in children. V lost 1 base and J lost 4; bases outside the gene matches: 10. Germline V gene sequence: CDR1 DFQATT, CDR2 SNEGSKA (reference sequence). The CDR3 has 16 residues. For TCRbeta, the library was prepared with unique molecular identifiers. TCRdb reanalysed the PCR reads using MiXCR and keeps one entry per CDR3 protein. The sample lists about 610,000 distinct CDR3 sequences, under 12% occurring once. The TCR comes from a human donor who donated a stem cell graft to a child with acute myeloid leukemia. The source was PBMCs from the stem cell graft donor, collected from the stem cell graft. The chain has TRBV20-1 and TRBJ2-5; 9 positions match TRBD1. As DNA, the CDR3 is TGCAGTGCTAGAGTTTGGGGTACAGGGGGCAGAGAGACCCAGTACTTC. Amino acids: CSARVWGTGGRETQYF.